This T cell receptor beta chain is drawn from a study of tumor-infiltrating lymphocytes in primary liver carcinoma. Study overall: These were node-negative, non-metastatic T1-T3 tumors of 4.2 to 10 cm. General study results and limits: It was tumor-adjacent and tumor-blood pairs that overlapped less than tumor region pairs did. Tumor top-250-clone fraction significantly exceeded that of blood (p = 0.039).

V lost 11 bases to trimming and J lost 4 bases, with 33 bases between them. This CDR3 spans 18 amino acids. CDR1 and CDR2 from the germline V gene are MNHNS and SASEGT. Concerning this clonotype itself: Its target is unknown.

Co-extraction of both nucleic acids (RNA and DNA) used about 19-33 mg of unsorted bulk tissue. Making TCR beta cDNA involved approximately 530 ng total RNA and a constant-region primer. Researchers made the TCR beta libraries by running three nested multiplex PCR rounds with slightly modified ARM-PCR. A C-beta reverse primer and TRBV1-TRBV30 forward primers served in each of the first two PCR rounds, at ten to eleven cycles apiece. From the multiplex PCR reads, TCRdb called clonotypes with MiXCR, one entry per CDR3 protein. The table records 90,000 to 150,000 distinct CDR3 sequences, 60% to 70% of them present only once.

The source is a woman in her fifties or sixties with primary liver carcinoma and hepatitis B virus infection. The sample comprised liver tumor tissue from sampling region 1. Subset in this sample: tumor region T1, superior pole. This sequence joins TRBV6-1 and TRBJ2-7, with a possible D match to TRBD2 (6 bases). The CDR3: CAGSDFLPGLLGAYEQYF. The CDR3 DNA sequence: TGTGCCGGTAGTGATTTCCTTCCGGGACTTTTAGGGGCTTACGAGCAGTACTTC.